A selection of T cell receptor beta chains follows, all from one sample in a study of identical twins. MiXCR, applied by TCRdb to the 5' RACE reads, yields one record per CDR3 protein. The sample yields approximately 630,000 distinct CDR3 sequences, just over 7% seen once. This sample was shared with a second study, whose subject was yellow fever vaccine responses in identical twins.

The specimen sequenced was PBMCs. These receptors all come from a woman aged 18-30 years in good health. Both conserved end residues are part of each CDR3. The D gene is left open where the match is weak. Expanded clones are given a class, and other clones once, few, many or no size at all.

CDR3nt: TGTGCCAGCAGTTACTCTAGGGGATTCGGGGAGCTGTTTTTT
CDR3aa: CASSYSRGFGELFF
abundance: many
d_gene: -
j_gene: TRBJ2-2
v_gene: TRBV6-2/TRBV6-3
len: 14

CDR3nt: TGTGCCAGCAGCTTGAGGGGCGATGACCCATATGAGCAGTTCTTC
CDR3aa: CASSLRGDDPYEQFF
abundance: few
d_gene: -
j_gene: TRBJ2-1
v_gene: TRBV5-5
len: 15

CDR3nt: TGTGCCAGCAGTACCTGGGAACAGGCGTTCTCTGGGGCCAACGTCCTGACTTTC
CDR3aa: CASSTWEQAFSGANVLTF
abundance: few
d_gene: -
j_gene: TRBJ2-6
v_gene: TRBV5-6
len: 18

CDR3nt: TGCGCCAGCAGCTTGGGGGCGGCAGGGACTCAGCCCCAGCATTTT
CDR3aa: CASSLGAAGTQPQHF
abundance: -
d_gene: -
j_gene: TRBJ1-5
v_gene: TRBV5-1
len: 15

CDR3nt: TGTGCCAGCAGCCAACTGGGAGGGGAGACCCAGTACTTC
CDR3aa: CASSQLGGETQYF
abundance: -
d_gene: TRBD2
j_gene: TRBJ2-5
v_gene: TRBV3-1
len: 13

CDR3nt: TGTGCCAGTAGTCGGGCCTACCTGAACACTGAAGCTTTCTTT
CDR3aa: CASSRAYLNTEAFF
abundance: -
d_gene: -
j_gene: TRBJ1-1
v_gene: TRBV19
len: 14

CDR3nt: TGTGCCAGCAGCTTAACGAAGTTGAGCTCCTACAATGAGCAGTTCTTC
CDR3aa: CASSLTKLSSYNEQFF
abundance: many
d_gene: -
j_gene: TRBJ2-1
v_gene: TRBV7-3
len: 16

CDR3nt: TGTGCCAGCGGATGGACAGGGCCTCAAAACACTGAAGCTTTCTTT
CDR3aa: CASGWTGPQNTEAFF
abundance: many
d_gene: TRBD1
j_gene: TRBJ1-1
v_gene: TRBV12-3/TRBV12-4
len: 15

CDR3nt: TGTGCCATCAGTGAAGCCTACGAGCAGTACTTC
CDR3aa: CAISEAYEQYF
abundance: many
d_gene: -
j_gene: TRBJ2-7
v_gene: TRBV10-3
len: 11

CDR3nt: TGTGCCAGCAGGGGCAGGGGTGCAGAGACCCAGTACTTC
CDR3aa: CASRGRGAETQYF
abundance: -
d_gene: -
j_gene: TRBJ2-5
v_gene: TRBV12-3/TRBV12-4
len: 13

CDR3nt: TGTGCCAGCAGCTTAGTAGGGACAGGGGCAGGAGATACGCAGTATTTT
CDR3aa: CASSLVGTGAGDTQYF
abundance: few
d_gene: TRBD1
j_gene: TRBJ2-3
v_gene: TRBV7-2
len: 16

CDR3nt: TGCGCCAGCAGCTGGCGGGTGGGCGCCGGGGAGCTGTTTTTT
CDR3aa: CASSWRVGAGELFF
abundance: many
d_gene: -
j_gene: TRBJ2-2
v_gene: TRBV5-1
len: 14

CDR3nt: TGCGCCAGCAAAGGCCAAGCCTACAATGAGCAGTTCTTC
CDR3aa: CASKGQAYNEQFF
abundance: many
d_gene: -
j_gene: TRBJ2-1
v_gene: TRBV5-1
len: 13

CDR3nt: TGTGCCATCAGTGATGGAAGGAACACTGAAGCTTTCTTT
CDR3aa: CAISDGRNTEAFF
abundance: many
d_gene: -
j_gene: TRBJ1-1
v_gene: TRBV10-3
len: 13

CDR3nt: TGTGCCAGCAGCACTCAACATGGGACTGTCGCGGTGATGACAGCTACGCAGTATTTT
CDR3aa: CASSTQHGTVAVMTATQYF
abundance: few
d_gene: -
j_gene: TRBJ2-3
v_gene: TRBV11-2
len: 19

CDR3nt: TGTGCCAGCAGTTACTCCGCTAGCGGGAGAGGCTATGAGCAGTTCTTC
CDR3aa: CASSYSASGRGYEQFF
abundance: -
d_gene: TRBD2
j_gene: TRBJ2-1
v_gene: TRBV6-5
len: 16

CDR3nt: TGCAGTGCTACCCCTTCTTTAGCGGGGGGGCCGAACACCGGGGAGCTGTTTTTT
CDR3aa: CSATPSLAGGPNTGELFF
abundance: few
d_gene: TRBD2
j_gene: TRBJ2-2
v_gene: TRBV20-1
len: 18

CDR3nt: TGCGCCAGCAGTGAGTCGGTTGGCTACGAGCAGTACTTC
CDR3aa: CASSESVGYEQYF
abundance: -
d_gene: -
j_gene: TRBJ2-7
v_gene: TRBV10-2
len: 13

CDR3nt: TGCAGCGTTGAGCCGGGACCCTACTATGGCTACACCTTC
CDR3aa: CSVEPGPYYGYTF
abundance: -
d_gene: -
j_gene: TRBJ1-2
v_gene: TRBV29-1
len: 13

CDR3nt: TGTGCCAGCAGGGACAGCGTCTCGATCTACACCGGGGAGCTGTTTTTT
CDR3aa: CASRDSVSIYTGELFF
abundance: few
d_gene: -
j_gene: TRBJ2-2
v_gene: TRBV7-8
len: 16

CDR3nt: TGTGCCAGCAGCTTGGAGGGTTTCTCTGGGGCCAACGTCCTGACTTTC
CDR3aa: CASSLEGFSGANVLTF
abundance: few
d_gene: -
j_gene: TRBJ2-6
v_gene: TRBV5-6
len: 16

CDR3nt: TGTGCCAGCAGGGGCAGGGACTACGAGCAGTACTTC
CDR3aa: CASRGRDYEQYF
abundance: many
d_gene: -
j_gene: TRBJ2-7
v_gene: TRBV12-3/TRBV12-4
len: 12

CDR3nt: TGCGCCAGCAGTCTATCTGGGGCCAACGTCCTGACTTTC
CDR3aa: CASSLSGANVLTF
abundance: many
d_gene: -
j_gene: TRBJ2-6
v_gene: TRBV12-3/TRBV12-4
len: 13

CDR3nt: TGTGCCAGCAGTGGGGGGCTACAGGGGGCACCCCTCCACTTT
CDR3aa: CASSGGLQGAPLHF
abundance: few
d_gene: TRBD1
j_gene: TRBJ1-6
v_gene: TRBV6-1
len: 14

CDR3nt: TGCAGTGCCAGGACAGTTGAGCAGTTCTTC
CDR3aa: CSARTVEQFF
abundance: -
d_gene: -
j_gene: TRBJ2-1
v_gene: TRBV20-1
len: 10

CDR3nt: TGCGCCAGCACCCCTCGGACAGGAAACACCGGGGAGCTGTTTTTT
CDR3aa: CASTPRTGNTGELFF
abundance: -
d_gene: TRBD1
j_gene: TRBJ2-2
v_gene: TRBV5-1
len: 15

CDR3nt: TGTGCCAGCAGCTCGGGACAGACAGACCAAGAGACCCAGTACTTC
CDR3aa: CASSSGQTDQETQYF
abundance: -
d_gene: TRBD1
j_gene: TRBJ2-5
v_gene: TRBV7-6
len: 15

CDR3nt: TGCGCCAGCAGCTTCGGGACAGGAGATCAGCCCCAGCATTTT
CDR3aa: CASSFGTGDQPQHF
abundance: many
d_gene: TRBD1
j_gene: TRBJ1-5
v_gene: TRBV5-1
len: 14

CDR3nt: TGCAGCGTTGAGGGACAGGGGTTGGGTGAGCAGTTCTTC
CDR3aa: CSVEGQGLGEQFF
abundance: few
d_gene: TRBD1
j_gene: TRBJ2-1
v_gene: TRBV29-1
len: 13

CDR3nt: TGTGCCAGCAGCCAAGATTGGCCAGGGACTTATGGCTACACCTTC
CDR3aa: CASSQDWPGTYGYTF
abundance: few
d_gene: -
j_gene: TRBJ1-2
v_gene: TRBV14
len: 15

CDR3nt: TGTGCCAGCAGTTTAAAGGGGGGCACTGAAGCTTTCTTT
CDR3aa: CASSLKGGTEAFF
abundance: many
d_gene: -
j_gene: TRBJ1-1
v_gene: TRBV12-3/TRBV12-4
len: 13

CDR3nt: TGTGCCAGCAGTGGTGAGGCAGGGCAAGAGACCCAGTACTTC
CDR3aa: CASSGEAGQETQYF
abundance: many
d_gene: -
j_gene: TRBJ2-5
v_gene: TRBV2
len: 14

CDR3nt: TGCGCCAGCAGCTTCGGACAGGGGACAGATACGCAGTATTTT
CDR3aa: CASSFGQGTDTQYF
abundance: many
d_gene: TRBD1
j_gene: TRBJ2-3
v_gene: TRBV5-1
len: 14

CDR3nt: TGTGCCAGCAGCCATCCAGGGGGCGGGAGTCGATACGAGCAGTACTTC
CDR3aa: CASSHPGGGSRYEQYF
abundance: many
d_gene: -
j_gene: TRBJ2-7
v_gene: TRBV3-1
len: 16

CDR3nt: TGTGCCAGCAACTCCCCCCTCAACACTGAAGCTTTCTTT
CDR3aa: CASNSPLNTEAFF
abundance: -
d_gene: -
j_gene: TRBJ1-1
v_gene: TRBV12-3/TRBV12-4
len: 13

CDR3nt: TGCAGTGCTAGAGGGGAGGGGCTAGCGGGAGTTCAGGAGACCCAGTACTTC
CDR3aa: CSARGEGLAGVQETQYF
abundance: -
d_gene: TRBD2
j_gene: TRBJ2-5
v_gene: TRBV20-1
len: 17

CDR3nt: TGTGCCAGCTGGGACAGGGACAGGGAAGAGACCCAGTACTTC
CDR3aa: CASWDRDREETQYF
abundance: -
d_gene: TRBD1
j_gene: TRBJ2-5
v_gene: TRBV5-6
len: 14

CDR3nt: TGCAGCGCCGTTACACCCGGGACAGGGGGCGGGTATGGCTACACCTTC
CDR3aa: CSAVTPGTGGGYGYTF
abundance: -
d_gene: TRBD1
j_gene: TRBJ1-2
v_gene: TRBV29-1
len: 16

CDR3nt: TGCAGCGTTGGACAGGGGAATAATTCACCCCTCCACTTT
CDR3aa: CSVGQGNNSPLHF
abundance: -
d_gene: TRBD1
j_gene: TRBJ1-6
v_gene: TRBV29-1
len: 13

CDR3nt: TGTGCCAGCACCTCCCTAGCGGGCTCCTACGAGCAGTACTTC
CDR3aa: CASTSLAGSYEQYF
abundance: -
d_gene: TRBD2
j_gene: TRBJ2-7
v_gene: TRBV6-1
len: 14

CDR3nt: TGTGCCAGCAGTTACGCCCTAAACACAGATACGCAGTATTTT
CDR3aa: CASSYALNTDTQYF
abundance: few
d_gene: -
j_gene: TRBJ2-3
v_gene: TRBV6-5
len: 14

CDR3nt: TGTGCCACCAGCAGAGGCGCGGGACCTGCCTACAATGAGCAGTTCTTC
CDR3aa: CATSRGAGPAYNEQFF
abundance: many
d_gene: -
j_gene: TRBJ2-1
v_gene: TRBV15
len: 16

CDR3nt: TGTGCCAGCAGTAACAGTGACTACAATGAGCAGTTCTTC
CDR3aa: CASSNSDYNEQFF
abundance: few
d_gene: -
j_gene: TRBJ2-1
v_gene: TRBV6-2/TRBV6-3
len: 13

CDR3nt: TGCAGTGCTAACAGGGTGGTGAACACTGAAGCTTTCTTT
CDR3aa: CSANRVVNTEAFF
abundance: -
d_gene: -
j_gene: TRBJ1-1
v_gene: TRBV20-1
len: 13

CDR3nt: TGTGCCAGCAGCCCAGCTTTGGGGCAGCCCCAGCATTTT
CDR3aa: CASSPALGQPQHF
abundance: few
d_gene: -
j_gene: TRBJ1-5
v_gene: TRBV7-7
len: 13

CDR3nt: TGCAGCGTTGTTATAGGGACAGGGAGGTCGGGGGCCAACGTCCTGACTTTC
CDR3aa: CSVVIGTGRSGANVLTF
abundance: -
d_gene: TRBD1
j_gene: TRBJ2-6
v_gene: TRBV29-1
len: 17

CDR3nt: TGTGCCATCAGCGAGAGGGGGAACACTGAAGCTTTCTTT
CDR3aa: CAISERGNTEAFF
abundance: -
d_gene: -
j_gene: TRBJ1-1
v_gene: TRBV10-3
len: 13

CDR3nt: TGTGCCAGCAGTACCGGGGGGAAGAGCTCCTATAATTCACCCCTCCACTTT
CDR3aa: CASSTGGKSSYNSPLHF
abundance: many
d_gene: -
j_gene: TRBJ1-6
v_gene: TRBV6-1
len: 17

CDR3nt: TGTGCCAGCAGTTACTCGCCGGGACAGAGATCCAACTATGGCTACACCTTC
CDR3aa: CASSYSPGQRSNYGYTF
abundance: -
d_gene: TRBD1
j_gene: TRBJ1-2
v_gene: TRBV6-5
len: 17

CDR3nt: TGTGCCAGCAGCTTAGACGGACGGAGCTCCTACGAGCAGTACTTC
CDR3aa: CASSLDGRSSYEQYF
abundance: many
d_gene: -
j_gene: TRBJ2-7
v_gene: TRBV7-3
len: 15

CDR3nt: TGTGCCAGCAGCGCGGACGGGAGATCCCCCTCCTACGAGCAGTACTTC
CDR3aa: CASSADGRSPSYEQYF
abundance: -
d_gene: -
j_gene: TRBJ2-7
v_gene: TRBV9
len: 16

CDR3nt: TGTGCCAGCAGCTTGGTTGAGGCCAAAAACATTCAGTACTTC
CDR3aa: CASSLVEAKNIQYF
abundance: many
d_gene: -
j_gene: TRBJ2-4
v_gene: TRBV5-6
len: 14

CDR3nt: TGTGCCAGCACCACACCACGGGGGTTTGCCTACGAGCAGTACTTC
CDR3aa: CASTTPRGFAYEQYF
abundance: -
d_gene: -
j_gene: TRBJ2-7
v_gene: TRBV6-2/TRBV6-3
len: 15

CDR3nt: TGTGCCAGCAGCTCCGATGGGGACATGAGAAGCAATCAGCCCCAGCATTTT
CDR3aa: CASSSDGDMRSNQPQHF
abundance: few
d_gene: -
j_gene: TRBJ1-5
v_gene: TRBV7-9
len: 17